This T cell receptor (beta chain) was sequenced during a study of OX40 agonist ivuxolimab in advanced cancers. Study-wide context: Averaging roughly 60 years in age, with a range of about 20 to 90, the cohort was approximately 87% male. The study's findings and limits: No determination was made of the antigen specificity of the expanded peripheral T cells.

For this clone: The antigen remains undetermined.

Germline-derived CDR1 and CDR2 are SNHLY and FYNNEI. V lost 4 bases, J lost 1 base, and 7 bases lay in between. CDR3 size: 13 residues. Profiled with immunoSEQ multiplex PCR; TCRdb holds only in-frame clones, not every one. The table has about 49,000 clones, 80% to 90% seen once; the top ten hold 1.5% to 2%. V is TRBV2 and J is TRBJ2-5; D is undetermined. The source was CD4+ or CD8+ T cells sorted from blood, collected in a trial of the OX40 agonist ivuxolimab. The TCR was taken from an adult with an advanced solid tumor such as melanoma, head and neck, liver or kidney cancer. The CDR3 DNA follows: TGTGCCAGCAGTGGGTTCGGCCAAGAGACCCAGTACTTC. This translates into CASSGFGQETQYF.